This TCR beta chain was recorded in a study of blood T cell repertoires in COVID-19. The table came from immunoSEQ multiplex PCR; TCRdb's copy has only in-frame clones and leaves some out. The sample includes approximately 300,000 clones, around 90% of them seen just once. Germline lookup yields CDR1 SGHNT and CDR2 YENEEA. This CDR3 contains 17 residues. Losses at the gene ends were 1 base for V and 3 bases for J; bases not matched to a gene: 8. The rearrangement links TRBV11-3 to TRBJ2-1, with 8 bases matching TRBD1. This sequence was found in a man aged 18 to 35 with active or convalescent COVID-19. Sequencing was performed on peripheral blood. The CDR3 sequence is CASSLAYRTGSYNEQFF. The CDR3 DNA reads TGTGCCAGCAGCTTAGCGTACCGGACAGGGAGCTACAATGAGCAGTTCTTC.